This T cell receptor (beta chain) was documented in a study of blood T cells in healthy people across ages. Note on this clonotype: Its target is unknown. At one end, the junction sequence differs from germline, possibly due to a read error.

Study-level results: Across the age range, TCR beta diversity per million T cells fell in a roughly linear way.

Healthy Caucasians from Russia aged roughly 6 to 90 served as donors. A J-beta primer mix and a sample-barcoded 5' primer were used in a second PCR of roughly 7 to 12 cycles. Each CDR3 protein gets one entry after TCRdb re-called the 5' RACE reads with MiXCR. The sample has some 760,000 distinct CDR3 sequences, 20% to 25% seen once. This CDR3 region has 14 residues. Another study also made use of these data, one on T cells of mothers and their children. That publication notes: In each mother, TCR beta CDR3 reads exceeded 8 million; in each child, they numbered some 2.8 million.

This sequence originates from a boy aged 5-17 years in good health. V gene TRBV12-3 or TRBV12-4 combines with J gene TRBJ1-1, with TRBD1 matching 7 bases. Material: blood. CDR3: CASTLQGGSIEAFF. In DNA, the CDR3 is TGTGCCAGCACTTTACAAGGGGGCTCCATTGAAGCTTTCTTT.